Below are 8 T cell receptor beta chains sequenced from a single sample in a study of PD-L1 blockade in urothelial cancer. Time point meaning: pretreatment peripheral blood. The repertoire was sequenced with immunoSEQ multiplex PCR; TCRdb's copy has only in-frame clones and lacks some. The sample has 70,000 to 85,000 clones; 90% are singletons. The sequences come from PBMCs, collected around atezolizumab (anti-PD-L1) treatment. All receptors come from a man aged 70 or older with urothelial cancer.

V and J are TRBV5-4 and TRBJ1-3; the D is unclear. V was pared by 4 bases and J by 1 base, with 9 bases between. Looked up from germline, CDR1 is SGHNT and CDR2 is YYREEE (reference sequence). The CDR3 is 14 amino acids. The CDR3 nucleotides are TGTGCCAGCAGCCTTGGAGGGTCTGGAAACACCATATATTTT. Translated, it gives CASSLGGSGNTIYF.

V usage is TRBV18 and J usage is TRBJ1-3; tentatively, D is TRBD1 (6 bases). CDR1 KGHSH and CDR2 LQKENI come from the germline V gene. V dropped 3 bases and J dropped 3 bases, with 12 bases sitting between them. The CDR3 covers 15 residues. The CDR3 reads CASSPRTVIGNTIYF. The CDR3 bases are TGTGCCAGCTCACCTCGGACAGTTATTGGAAACACCATATATTTT.

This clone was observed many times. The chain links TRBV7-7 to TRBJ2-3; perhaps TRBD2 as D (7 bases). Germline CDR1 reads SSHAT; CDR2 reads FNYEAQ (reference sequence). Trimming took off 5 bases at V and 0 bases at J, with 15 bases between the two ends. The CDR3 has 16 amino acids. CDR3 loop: CASSRGAGLSTDTQYF. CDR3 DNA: TGTGCCAGCAGCCGGGGGGCAGGCCTTAGCACAGATACGCAGTATTTT.

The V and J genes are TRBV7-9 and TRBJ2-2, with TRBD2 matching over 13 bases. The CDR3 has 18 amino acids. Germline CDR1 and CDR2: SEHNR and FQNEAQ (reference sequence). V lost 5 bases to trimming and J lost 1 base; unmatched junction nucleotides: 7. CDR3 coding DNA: TGTGCCAGCAGCCATCCCGGGACTAGCGGGGAGAACACCGGGGAGCTGTTTTTT. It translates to CASSHPGTSGENTGELFF.

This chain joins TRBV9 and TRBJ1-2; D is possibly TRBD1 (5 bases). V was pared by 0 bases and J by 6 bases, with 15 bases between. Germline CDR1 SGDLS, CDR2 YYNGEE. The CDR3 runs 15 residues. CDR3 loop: CASSVDLAGLNGYTF. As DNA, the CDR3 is TGTGCCAGCAGCGTAGATTTGGCGGGGCTGAATGGCTACACCTTC.

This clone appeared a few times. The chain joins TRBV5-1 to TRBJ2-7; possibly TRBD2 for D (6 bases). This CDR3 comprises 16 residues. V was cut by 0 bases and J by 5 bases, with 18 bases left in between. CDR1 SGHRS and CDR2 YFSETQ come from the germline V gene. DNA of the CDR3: TGCGCCAGCAGCTTGGAATTCGCCCTTGCGGGGCACGAGCAGTACTTC. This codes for CASSLEFALAGHEQYF.

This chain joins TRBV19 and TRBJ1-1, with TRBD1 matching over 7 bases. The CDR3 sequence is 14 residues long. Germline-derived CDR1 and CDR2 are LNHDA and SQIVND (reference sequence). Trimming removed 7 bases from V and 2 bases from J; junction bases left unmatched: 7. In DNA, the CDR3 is TGTGCCAGTAATACCGGGACAGTCAACACTGAAGCTTTCTTT. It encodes CASNTGTVNTEAFF.

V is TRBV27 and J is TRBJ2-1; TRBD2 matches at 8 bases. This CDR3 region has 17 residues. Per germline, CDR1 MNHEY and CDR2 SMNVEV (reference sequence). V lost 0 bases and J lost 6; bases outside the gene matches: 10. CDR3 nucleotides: TGTGCCAGCAGTTTATCCAGCGGGAGAGTATTATCCAATGAGCAGTTCTTC. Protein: CASSLSSGRVLSNEQFF.